One sample yielded the 7 T cell receptor beta chains listed below, sequenced in a study of a mutant IDH1 vaccine in newly diagnosed glioma. Their recognized antigens are unknown. Time point in this sample: week 47, end of study. With topical imiquimod, each dose of the vaccine consisted of 300 ug of mutant IDH1 20-mer peptide. The method was immunoSEQ multiplex PCR; TCRdb's version includes in-frame clones alone and lacks a portion of them. Of approximately 35,000 clones listed, 75% to 95% were seen once; the top ten hold 5% to 6%. The source material was PBMCs, sampled from a glioma patient whose treatment included an IDH1 peptide vaccine. The receptors derive from a woman in her forties with glioma.

CDR3 residues: CASSLARDSGANVLTF. The CDR3 DNA is TGTGCCAGCAGCTTAGCGAGGGACTCTGGGGCCAACGTCCTGACTTTC. The chain recombines TRBV7-6 with TRBJ2-6; D possibly corresponds to TRBD2 (5 bases). The germline V gene has CDR1 SGHVS and CDR2 FNYEAQ. The CDR3 is made up of 16 amino acids. The ends were cut back, 0 bases at V and 0 bases at J, with 6 bases in the middle.

The chain combines TRBV5-1 with TRBJ2-7; possible D gene TRBD2, 6 bases. Germline CDR1 SGHRS, CDR2 YFSETQ. Trimming pared 3 bases from V and 5 bases from J, leaving 18 bases between. The CDR3 is made up of 15 amino acids. The CDR3 region is CASSWGRAWGDEQYF. The CDR3 nucleotides are TGCGCCAGCAGCTGGGGGAGAGCTTGGGGGGACGAGCAGTACTTC.

For this clone: One junction end disagrees with the germline gene, perhaps due to a read error. The chain joins TRBV6-5 to TRBJ2-7; D is uncertain. Germline CDR1 MNHEY, CDR2 SVGAGI. The CDR3 extends over 13 amino acids. Here the CDR3 DNA reads TGTGCCAGCAGACAAAGGGAATCCTGCGAGCAGTACTTC. Translation gives CASRQRESCEQYF.

The chain is built from TRBV7-2 and TRBJ2-3; D is ambiguous. The CDR3 loop spans 14 amino acids. Trimming took 5 bases from V and 6 from J, leaving 15 bases between them. Germline V lookup: CDR1 SGHTA, CDR2 FQGNSA. The CDR3, as DNA: TGTGCCAGCAGCCCCTACTCGCGATTGGATACGCAGTATTTT. Its protein product is CASSPYSRLDTQYF.

This clone showed up just a few times. V gene TRBV25-1 combines with J gene TRBJ2-1, with 14 bases lining up with TRBD2. The CDR3 length is 15 residues. The junction had 7 bases not matched to a gene; V was cut back by 6 bases and J by 9 bases. Germline assignment: CDR1 MGHDK and CDR2 SYGVNS. CDR3 residues: CASSRTSGRIGEQFF. The CDR3 DNA reads TGTGCCAGCAGCCGGACTAGCGGGAGGATCGGTGAGCAGTTCTTC.

The rearrangement uses TRBV5-1 and TRBJ2-2; tentatively, D is TRBD1 (5 bases). Per the germline V gene, CDR1 is SGHRS and CDR2 is YFSETQ. There are 14 residues in the CDR3. V shed 0 bases and J shed 6 bases, with 9 bases lying between them. The CDR3 region has the DNA TGCGCCAGCAGCTTGGAGGGGCGGCCCGGGGAGCTGTTTTTT. Protein sequence: CASSLEGRPGELFF.

The V and J genes are TRBV9 and TRBJ1-1; D not certain. Between the trimmed V and J ends, which lost 3 bases and 2 bases, there was a span of 11 bases. In germline, CDR1 is SGDLS, CDR2 YYNGEE. The CDR3 has 14 residues. CDR3 nucleotide sequence: TGTGCCAGCAGCGCCGGACTCCGTAACACTGAAGCTTTCTTT. It translates to CASSAGLRNTEAFF.